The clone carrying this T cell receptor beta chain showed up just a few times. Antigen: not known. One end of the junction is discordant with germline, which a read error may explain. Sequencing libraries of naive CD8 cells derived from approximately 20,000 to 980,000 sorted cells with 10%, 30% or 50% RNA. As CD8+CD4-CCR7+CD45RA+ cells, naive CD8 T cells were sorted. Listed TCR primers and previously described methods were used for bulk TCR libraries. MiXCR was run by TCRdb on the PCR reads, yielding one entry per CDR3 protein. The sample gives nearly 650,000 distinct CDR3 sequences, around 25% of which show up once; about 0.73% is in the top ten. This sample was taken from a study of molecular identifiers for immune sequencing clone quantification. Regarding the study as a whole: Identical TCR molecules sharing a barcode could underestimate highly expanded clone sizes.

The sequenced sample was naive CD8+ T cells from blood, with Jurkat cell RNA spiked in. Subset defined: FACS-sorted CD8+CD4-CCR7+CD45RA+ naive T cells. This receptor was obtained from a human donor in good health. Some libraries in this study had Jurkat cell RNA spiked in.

DNA for the CDR3: TGTGCCGGCAGTGATATACAGGGCCTTTACACTGAAGCTTTCTTT. Its protein is CAGSDIQGLYTEAFF. The chain employs TRBV6-9 and TRBJ1-1; D is perhaps TRBD1 (6 bases). This CDR3 is built from 15 residues. Germline CDR1 reads MNHGY; CDR2 reads SVAAGI.